Following are 24 T cell receptor beta chains from one sample sequenced in a study of blood T cell repertoires in COVID-19 (dated by TCRdb to the early 2020s). To prepare the library, the immunoSEQ multiplex PCR assay was applied. The clones in this table, taken by TCRdb from immuneACCESS, are in-frame only. Not every clone is retained; where verified, under half of the shortfall comes from an unresolved V gene, and the cause of the rest is unknown. This sample gives fewer than 250,000 clones in total; about nine tenths of them show up just once. 2.5% to 3% of the sample belongs to the ten largest clones. Sequences were obtained from PBMCs or T cells enriched from blood (not recorded which). These receptors were obtained from a woman aged 30 to 39 with acute COVID-19.

This chain joins TRBV11-2 and TRBJ1-1; 12 positions match TRBD1. CDR1 is SGHAT, CDR2 FQNNGV, per germline. The V segment lost 4 bases and the J segment 8 bases; nucleotides outside the gene matches: 2. CDR3 length: 13 residues. The CDR3 nucleotides are TGTGCCAGCAGCTCGGGGACAGGGGGCGAAGCTTTCTTT. It is translated as CASSSGTGGEAFF.

V is TRBV19 and J is TRBJ1-2; a weak D match, TRBD1 (6 bases). There are 16 residues in the CDR3. Germline V CDR1 and CDR2: LNHDA, SQIVND (reference sequence). The V and J ends lost 6 bases and 2 bases respectively, with 19 bases between them. The CDR3 region has the DNA TGTGCCAGTAGGCCTACAGGACAGTCTTCAAACTATGGCTACACCTTC. Its translation: CASRPTGQSSNYGYTF.

The CDR3 sequence is CASSLGRQETQYF. CDR3 nucleotides: TGTGCCAGCAGCTTAGGGAGACAAGAGACCCAGTACTTC. The gene calls are TRBV5-5 and TRBJ2-5; perhaps TRBD2 as D (5 bases). This CDR3 has 13 residues. Germline loops: CDR1 SGHKS, CDR2 YYEKEE (reference sequence). V lost 2 bases to trimming and J lost 2 bases, with 7 bases between them. The whole variable domain, filled in from reference TRBV5-5 and TRBJ2-5, reads DAGVTQSPTHLIKTRGQQVTLRCSPISGHKSVSWYQQVLGQGPQFIFQYYEKEERGRGNFPDRFSARQFPNYSSELNVNALLLGDSALYLCASSLGRQETQYFGPGTRLLVL.

The chain carries TRBV7-2 and TRBJ1-1, with 8 bases identical to TRBD1. V was pared by 5 bases and J by 3 bases, with 2 bases of the junction left unmatched. This CDR3 has 13 residues. Germline CDR1 SGHTA, CDR2 FQGNSA. CDR3 in DNA: TGTGCCAGCAGCCAACAGGGGGACACTGAAGCTTTCTTT. Its protein is CASSQQGDTEAFF.

CDR3 DNA sequence: TGCGCCAGCAGCCTGGGACAGGGGACCTACGAGCAGTACTTC. This gives the protein CASSLGQGTYEQYF. The chain has TRBV4-1 and TRBJ2-7, with 10 bases lining up with TRBD1. This CDR3 has 14 residues. Germline V gives CDR1 MGHRA, CDR2 YSYEKL. V was clipped by 4 bases and J by 2 bases; unmatched bases: 2.

The chain recombines TRBV5-6 with TRBJ1-3; maybe TRBD1 (5 bases). Per the germline V gene, CDR1 is SGHDT and CDR2 is YYEEEE. Trimming stripped 5 bases from V and 3 bases from J, with 9 bases between. There are 13 residues in the CDR3. This CDR3 reads CASSVRVGNTIYF. DNA for the CDR3: TGTGCCAGCAGTGTCAGGGTTGGAAACACCATATATTTT.

The J gene is TRBJ2-1, the V gene TRBV5-6; 9 positions match TRBD1. The CDR3 is 14 amino acids. In germline, CDR1 is SGHDT, CDR2 YYEEEE. Trimming removed 2 bases from V and 12 bases from J; junction bases left unmatched: 9. The CDR3 sequence: CASSFRDRAFGQFF. The CDR3 nucleotides are TGTGCCAGCAGCTTTAGGGACAGGGCCTTTGGGCAGTTCTTC.

This clone was found a few times. V is TRBV5-1 and J is TRBJ2-7, with 12 bases that match TRBD2. CDR3 size: 15 residues. CDR1 and CDR2 (germline): SGHRS, YFSETQ. J gave up 2 bases and V 4 bases, and 4 bases lay outside the gene matches. The CDR3 nucleotides are TGCGCCAGCAGCCCCCGGACTAGCGGGGCCTACGAGCAGTACTTC. As protein: CASSPRTSGAYEQYF.

This chain connects TRBV7-2 to TRBJ1-3, with 10 bases matching TRBD1. The CDR3 totals 17 residues. The germline gives CDR1 SGHTA, CDR2 FQGNSA. The junction had 6 bases not matched to a gene; V was cut back by 2 bases and J by 2 bases. The CDR3 reads CASSLRQGASAGNTIYF. The CDR3 DNA is TGTGCCAGCAGCTTAAGACAGGGGGCATCGGCTGGAAACACCATATATTTT.

The chain is built from TRBV18 and TRBJ2-7; 9 bases align to TRBD1. Trimming cost V 2 bases and J 5 bases; bases outside gene matches: 10. Germline V gene sequence: CDR1 KGHSH, CDR2 LQKENI. This CDR3 has 16 amino acids. CDR3 residues: CASSPDEQGAWNEQYF. In DNA form, the CDR3 reads TGTGCCAGCTCACCAGATGAACAGGGGGCTTGGAACGAGCAGTACTTC.

The chain has TRBV6-4 and TRBJ1-2, with D possibly being TRBD1 (6 bases). There are 15 residues in the CDR3. Trimming took off 10 bases at V and 4 bases at J, with 22 bases between the two ends. CDR1 and CDR2 (germline): MRHNA, SNTAGT. CDR3 sequence: CATRPAPGGGYGYTF. The CDR3 DNA is TGTGCCACCCGTCCCGCCCCGGGGGGCGGCTATGGCTACACCTTC.

The chain links TRBV5-1 to TRBJ2-6; 7 bases are a match to TRBD1. Trimming removed 4 bases from V and 2 bases from J; junction bases left unmatched: 3. There are 15 residues in the CDR3. Germline V gives CDR1 SGHRS, CDR2 YFSETQ. This chain's CDR3 is CASSMTGTGANVLTF. The CDR3 DNA is TGCGCCAGCAGCATGACAGGGACTGGGGCCAACGTCCTGACTTTC.

There are a few counts of this clone. J is TRBJ1-3 and V is TRBV11-2; D gene uncertain. The V end lost 1 base, the J end lost 0 bases, and 13 bases lay between the germline ends. CDR1 SGHAT and CDR2 FQNNGV come from the germline V gene. This CDR3 spans 17 amino acids. Written as DNA, the CDR3 is TGTGCCAGCAGCTTAGGTCCCCTTTGGCACTCTGGAAACACCATATATTTT. This translates into CASSLGPLWHSGNTIYF.

The J gene is TRBJ1-3, the V gene TRBV10-3; D is uncertain. V shed 0 bases and J shed 6 bases, with 3 bases lying between them. The CDR3 sequence is 12 residues long. Germline values: CDR1 ENHRY, CDR2 SYGVKD. DNA for the CDR3: TGTGCCATCAGTGAGTCCCTAAACACCATATATTTT. Amino acids: CAISESLNTIYF.

This rearrangement joins TRBV7-8 to TRBJ1-2; D may be TRBD1 (6 bases). Germline-derived CDR1 and CDR2 are SGHVS and FQNEAQ. The ends were cut back, 4 bases at V and 5 bases at J, with 23 bases in the middle. The CDR3 sequence is 17 residues long. Written as DNA, the CDR3 is TGTGCCAGCAGCTCTCCCTTGGGGGGGCGCCTACAGTATGGCTACACCTTC. This sequence encodes CASSSPLGGRLQYGYTF. The full variable domain, rest sourced from reference TRBV7-8 and TRBJ1-2, is GAGVSQSPRYKVAKRGQDVALRCDPISGHVSLFWYQQALGQGPEFLTYFQNEAQLDKSGLPSDRFFAERPEGSVSTLKIQRTQQEDSAVYLCASSSPLGGRLQYGYTFGSGTRLTVV.

V and J are TRBV2 and TRBJ1-3; the match to TRBD1 covers 8 bases. The CDR3 extends over 15 amino acids. Germline trimming cut 4 bases from V and 4 bases from J; bases unmatched to any gene: 6. The germline CDR1 and CDR2 sequences are SNHLY and FYNNEI. Here the CDR3 reads CASSAGQGVGNTIYF. In nucleotides, the CDR3 is TGTGCCAGCAGTGCCGGACAGGGCGTGGGAAACACCATATATTTT. The full variable domain, with the rest looked up from reference TRBV2 and TRBJ1-3, is EPEVTQTPSHQVTQMGQEVILRCVPISNHLYFYWYRQILGQKVEFLVSFYNNEISEKSEIFDDQFSVERPDGSNFTLKIRSTKLEDSAMYFCASSAGQGVGNTIYFGEGSWLTVV.

The gene calls are TRBV5-6 and TRBJ1-5; 8 bases map to TRBD1. Germline CDR1 reads SGHDT; CDR2 reads YYEEEE. The CDR3 consists of 14 residues. V was pared by 1 base and J by 4 bases, with 1 base of the junction left unmatched. The CDR3 protein is CASSLRQGNQPQHF. Written as DNA, the CDR3 is TGTGCCAGCAGCTTGAGACAGGGGAATCAGCCCCAGCATTTT.

In regard to this clone: Other DNA sequences of this sample code for an identical CDR3. This rearrangement joins TRBV5-6 to TRBJ1-5; no reliable D call. Germline V lookup: CDR1 SGHDT, CDR2 YYEEEE. The CDR3 spans 13 residues. Trimming left V 2 bases short and J 2 bases short, with 5 bases between. As DNA, the CDR3 is TGTGCCAGCAGCTTAACAGGCAATCAGCCCCAGCATTTT. Translation gives CASSLTGNQPQHF.

The CDR3 region has the DNA TGTGCCAGCTCACCCTCCGGACTCCAAGAGACCCAGTACTTC. Translation: CASSPSGLQETQYF. V is TRBV18 and J is TRBJ2-5; perhaps TRBD2 as D (5 bases). CDR1 is KGHSH and CDR2 is LQKENI in the germline V gene. The CDR3 is 14 amino acids. V dropped 3 bases and J dropped 1 base, with 9 bases sitting between them.

The chain joins TRBV6-5 to TRBJ1-6; D unresolved. CDR1 MNHEY and CDR2 SVGAGI come from the germline V gene. The CDR3 has 13 residues. Trimming cost V 9 bases and J 5 bases, with 11 bases left between them. The CDR3 DNA reads as TGTGCCAGGGAGCCGAGGGATAATTCACCCCTCCACTTT. Translation gives CAREPRDNSPLHF.

The CDR3 nucleotides are TGTGCCAGCGGACGGGACAGGGGTAGTGGCTACACCTTC. Amino acid sequence: CASGRDRGSGYTF. The rearrangement links TRBV28 to TRBJ1-2; TRBD1 agrees at 10 bases. V trimming: 8 bases; J trimming: 7 bases; junction bases outside the gene matches: 7. CDR3 size: 13 residues. CDR1 MDHEN and CDR2 SYDVKM come from the germline V gene.

This chain uses TRBV5-1 with TRBJ2-7, with 7 bases matching TRBD1. The CDR3 covers 13 residues. V shed 5 bases, J shed 0 bases, and the junction held 2 bases outside the gene matches. CDR1 and CDR2 (germline): SGHRS, YFSETQ. The DNA for the CDR3 is TGCGCCAGCAGGGACAGGAACTCCTACGAGCAGTACTTC. It yields the protein CASRDRNSYEQYF.

This clone was seen a handful of times. The chain is built from TRBV24-1 and TRBJ2-3; D is unresolved. CDR1 and CDR2 (germline): KGHDR, SFDVKD. Trimming removed 8 bases from V and 15 bases from J, with 23 bases in between. The CDR3 is 13 residues long. CDR3 bases: TGTGCCACCACCCCGAGATGGTCCCCACCCGTATATTTT. It is translated as CATTPRWSPPVYF.

This chain links TRBV7-2 with TRBJ1-5, with D possibly matching TRBD1 (5 bases). CDR1 is SGHTA and CDR2 is FQGNSA in the germline V gene. The V gene lost 2 bases and the J gene lost 6 bases, with 14 bases spanning the gap. CDR3 length equals 15 residues. The CDR3 is CASSLPQGLGQPQHF. The CDR3 nucleotides read TGTGCCAGCAGCTTACCCCAGGGACTGGGTCAGCCCCAGCATTTT.